What follows describes a single TCR beta chain. This clone was picked up a small number of times. Its antigen remains unidentified. The record has no base qualities; no much larger clone is one base away. From each donor, a single peripheral blood sample of about 100 mL on average was drawn into heparinised tubes. Naive, central memory, regulatory and stem cell-like memory CD4+ T cells were sorted on a BD FACSAria II using a panel including CD45RO, CCR7, CD25, CD127, CD95 and CD27. Purity was above 95% for every sorted population. PBMCs were isolated immediately by Lymphoprep density gradient centrifugation and stained directly without culture. So that batch effects would be minimized, each experiment stained and sorted samples in pairs, pairing one healthy donor with one patient. This specimen belongs to a study of beta chain features in type 1 diabetes (dated by TCRdb to about 2018). Broadly, across the study: Patients and healthy donors did not differ in mean age, gender distribution, total cell number or subset yield. A total of over 90,000,000 sorted cells were examined across all samples, and a strong correlation was observed between cell number per subset and RNA yield. The study compared TCRB repertoires of sorted circulating CD4+ T cell subsets between recently diagnosed type 1 diabetes patients and matched healthy donors. Regulatory and stem cell-like memory subsets were obtained from only 8 patients and about 8 healthy donors, while naive and central memory subsets were obtained from all 30 or so donors.

The entire amount of isolated RNA was reverse transcribed using the High Capacity cDNA Reverse Transcription Kit, so the sequenced TCRB transcripts were expressed ones. Deep immunoSEQ sequencing was applied to naive, central memory and regulatory T cell samples, giving an average of around 3.8 million total reads per sample. After sorted cells were lysed in RLT buffer, RNA was extracted with DNase-treated RNeasy Micro or Mini kits, with the choice depending on cell number. To prevent cross-contamination, each cell subset was processed individually, whereas patient and healthy donor samples were processed jointly. The immunoSEQ multiplex PCR was used to amplify TCRB sequences from cDNA, yielding 87-bp fragments that span the CDR3 region. Amplicons were sequenced on the Illumina HiSeq platform. On the authors' methods: Synthetic template baselines were used to correct PCR bias computationally, reads within Hamming distance 2 were collapsed, and singletons that could not be merged were discarded. Reads were aligned against IMGT so that V, D and J genes, CDR3 length and insertions or deletions at six rearrangement sites could be assigned. Within each subset, clonotype counts were normalized to sorted cell number, after which true diversity and Gini coefficients were computed with the tcR R package. The overlap coefficient, calculated on TCRB nucleotide sequences, was used to measure repertoire sharing. TCRdb obtained this table from immuneACCESS and retained in-frame rearrangements with V and J assigned. These tables miss some clones; where compared with another copy, unresolved V genes account for less than half of the shortfall, and the remainder is unexplained. V and J calls and clone size follow that table, whereas D and trimming were derived from the DNA. This sample holds roughly 50,000 clones; roughly 52% were observed only once. Around 2.5% of the sample is in the top ten clones.

Points the paper makes about the study in general: A moderate but significant shortening of TCRB CDR3 length was observed in type 1 diabetes patients in all four CD4+ subsets. Naive, central memory and regulatory TCRB repertoires appeared to be more similar among patients than among healthy donors. Only small numbers of individuals were included in the HLA sub-analyses, which left unresolved whether HLA type had any influence on TCRB rearrangement. Sequencing cDNA rather than genomic DNA could over-represent highly expressing activated cells, although activation and CD3 levels did not differ between groups. Fewer insertions and more nucleotide deletions at VDJ recombination sites were observed in patients with type 1 diabetes, implying thymic rearrangement abnormalities. Shorter templates might be favored by PCR, yet because patient and control samples were amplified and corrected together, any such skew would affect both groups equally.

The sequenced sample consisted of Tregs from blood. What the cell subset or site label conveys for this sample: regulatory CD4+ T cells. The TCR was taken from a woman aged 40 to 49 with type 1 diabetes.

This receptor carries the CDR3 CASSLWGQAVYEQYF. The DNA is as follows: TGTGCCAGCAGCTTGTGGGGACAGGCGGTCTACGAGCAGTACTTC. Recombination connected TRBV5-5 to TRBJ2-7, with 8 middle bases fitting TRBD1. The CDR3 holds 15 amino acids from the cysteine to the phenylalanine. Only the CDR3 portion is preserved as DNA: 45 bases, with reading frame beginning at the first base. V is pruned by 1 base and J by 3 bases, leaving 6 bases of the junction without a gene match. CDR1 and CDR2 (SGHKS, YYEKEE) derive from the germline V gene (reference sequence).